The present TCR beta chain was sequenced within a study of cytomegalovirus exposure and HLA in healthy donors. Study-wide background: A prior analysis found 117 million unique TCR beta sequences from approximately 200 million T cells. The study's findings and limits: The number of N-insertions in an Asian-associated ancestry cluster was reportedly below the roughly 660-donor mean in a later analysis. It has been reported that TCR beta sequences accurately predicted the HLA-A and HLA-B alleles of most subjects. Later work found most CMV-associated TCR beta chains apparently HLA-restricted.

As concerns this clone: No antigen is known for it.

60 Vbeta and 13 Jbeta primers were used in PCR. Sequencing used immunoSEQ multiplex PCR; TCRdb keeps in-frame clones, though not all of them. The table lists about 98,000 clones, more than 60% of them singletons. The sample comprised PBMCs. This clonotype originated in a man between 18 and 35 years old in good health and CMV-seropositive.

CDR3 region: CSQTGQDYNEQFF. The CDR3 nucleotides read TGCAGCCAGACGGGACAGGATTACAATGAGCAGTTCTTC. The rearrangement uses TRBV29-1 and TRBJ2-1; 8 nucleotides match TRBD1. The CDR3 loop spans 13 amino acids. Germline V gene lookup returns CDR1 SQVTM and CDR2 ANQGSEA. After removal of 8 bases from V and 4 bases from J, the junction contained 7 bases not matched to a gene.